This TCR beta chain came from a study of blood T cells in healthy people across ages. Overall study context: There was about one barcoded beta molecule captured by template switching per two T cells. Study-wide results and limits: Donors of long life had a larger count of naive CD4+ cells and greater diversity than aged donors. Naive T cell percentage strongly correlated with TCR beta diversity.

A remark on this clonotype: Its antigen is still unknown.

A second PCR of roughly 7 to 11 cycles used a sample-barcoded 5' primer and a J-beta primer mix. In TCRdb, the 5' RACE reads were re-called with MiXCR into one record per CDR3 protein. Among approximately 690,000 distinct CDR3 sequences listed, over 40% were seen once. Isolated PBMCs totaled at least 7 million in each sample. V shed 2 bases and J 11 bases; nucleotides not matched to a gene: 9. The CDR3 spans 14 residues. From germline, CDR1 is SEHNR and CDR2 FQNEAQ (reference sequence). Source material: blood. The chain recombines TRBV7-9 with TRBJ2-5, with 9 bases matching TRBD1. This receptor was taken from a man older than 75 in good health. Here the CDR3 reads CASSLSGQGGEQYF. For the CDR3, the DNA is TGTGCCAGCAGCTTATCGGGACAGGGTGGGGAGCAGTACTTC.